This T cell receptor beta chain was sequenced during a study of T cell repertoires in cytomegalovirus infection. This clonotype has a count of ten or more. Each CDR3 protein gets one entry after TCRdb re-called the reads with MiXCR. Seen here are 300,000 or so distinct CDR3 sequences, about a tenth observed once, and the top ten hold approximately 2.3%. The trim removed 5 bases at V and 2 bases at J, leaving 8 bases unmatched. This CDR3 region has 15 residues. Sequencing was carried out using PBMCs. The chain links TRBV12-3 or TRBV12-4 to TRBJ2-7; 8 bases align to TRBD1. This clonotype was sampled from a human donor in good health (CMV status not recorded). Some clones in this sample may be carry-over from other donors' samples. The CDR3 sequence: CASSLGQGGTYEQYF. CDR3 coding DNA: TGTGCCAGCAGTCTCGGACAGGGTGGGACCTACGAGCAGTACTTC.